The clone carrying this T cell receptor beta chain ranks as medium-sized. The antigen remains undetermined. Germline V CDR1 and CDR2: SGHTA, FQGTGA. The CDR3 is made up of 12 amino acids. Trimming took 1 base from V and 8 from J, leaving 6 bases between them. After constant-region reverse-primer amplification, full-length variable regions underwent semi-nested PCR with Nested Universal Primer A. TCRdb re-derived calls from the 5' RACE reads in MiXCR, one entry per CDR3 protein. This sample has some 10,000 distinct CDR3 sequences, with more than 15% found just once. Whole-study results and caveats: In terms of TCR gene usage, tumor memory CD4+ T cells clustered together with blood and lymph node memory CD4+ cells, as well as with lymph node naive CD4+ cells. Greatest tumor Treg TCR overlap was with tumor naive CD4+ cells. The larger-cohort validation was restricted to a single TCR beta V-J rearrangement rather than whole repertoires.

Tregs were sorted as CD4+CD25+CD127-/low cells. Sequencing input: Tregs sorted from a lymph node. The V and J genes are TRBV7-3 and TRBJ2-1; no clear D gene. The source is a female donor with breast cancer. The CDR3: CASSLNGDEQFF. CDR3 nucleotide sequence: TGTGCCAGCAGCTTAAACGGAGATGAGCAGTTCTTC.